The text below deals with one TCR beta chain. Its antigen remains unidentified. The input lacks base qualities; no much larger clone sits a single base away. For repertoire sequencing, the TCR beta CDR3 regions were amplified from RNA transcripts. A first-round RT-PCR used HTBI primers with the Qiagen OneStep RT-PCR kit, followed by a second-round multiplex PCR, size selection and purification. The libraries underwent paired-end sequencing with 100 bp reads on an Illumina HiSeq2000. Regarding the original processing steps: SOAPnuke was used to process the reads, removing any read that contained adapters or uncalled bases, had a mean Phred below 15, or lacked an exact match to the constant primer or identifier. COPE v1.2.5 was used to merge the high-quality paired reads. Clonotypes were defined as unique nucleotide sequences and were aligned to IMGT TRB V, D and J references using MiTCR v1.1. Only V-J combinations with frequency above 0.0001 were analysed, covering 99% to 99.2% of repertoires. For each V-J combination, a TCR clonal expansion and chaos score was defined as F50 clonal expansion divided by the chaos observed in the TCRdist matrix. Features were reduced by Welch's t-statistics and random forest to some 13 V-J combinations, which fed a naive Bayes classifier. Thyroid-blood repertoire similarity was quantified with the Morisita-Horn index. Clones were called with MiXCR by TCRdb after fastp trimmed the public reads at Q25, and only in-frame beta chains were retained. Identical CDR3 proteins give one entry, which carries the most common genes and DNA. The V and J calls here are based on TCRdb, not the publication. The sample contains about 400,000 distinct CDR3 sequences, 18% of them found a single time. The biggest ten clones account for roughly 1.5% of the sample.

Ophthalmopathy patients were characterized by moderately to severely active disease, a Clinical Activity Score of at least 3, a NOSPECS grade of at least 4, and a disease duration under 3 months. Patients with other autoimmune diseases, uncontrolled infections, pregnancy or lactation were excluded. Clinical symptoms, serum thyroxine, TRAb, thyroid ultrasound and orbital computed tomography were used for diagnosis. PBMCs were isolated from 7.5 to 10 ml of fresh peripheral blood by Ficoll-Paque density gradient centrifugation. Total RNA was extracted with Trizol reagent and quality-checked on an Agilent 2100 Bioanalyzer. These data come from a study of Graves' ophthalmopathy and Graves' hyperthyroidism (dated by TCRdb to 2016 to 2019). Turning to the overall study: Peripheral blood samples were taken at the time of initial diagnosis, before any treatment was given. To explore V-J signatures that distinguish ophthalmopathy from hyperthyroidism, a discovery set of 100 patients was enrolled, made up of roughly 41 with ophthalmopathy and some 60 with stable hyperthyroidism. After sampling, hyperthyroidism patients received methimazole starting at 30 mg daily, and ophthalmopathy patients received high-dose intravenous methylprednisolone. In over 5 hyperthyroidism patients, the T-cell repertoires found in thyroid tissue were compared with those found in blood. To tell Graves' ophthalmopathy apart from Graves' hyperthyroidism, and to predict which patients would progress to ophthalmopathy, the study relied on TCR beta repertoire signatures. The 100 or so discovery patients were randomly split 7:3 into training and test sets. For independent validation, a separate cohort was made up of 18 hyperthyroidism patients plus 17 patients who later progressed from hyperthyroidism to ophthalmopathy. In total, approximately 130 blood samples were TCR-sequenced: approximately 42 ophthalmopathy, some 80 hyperthyroidism and some 17 hyperthyroidism-to-ophthalmopathy patients.

Overall results and qualifications from the work: In validation, the model predicted ophthalmopathy progression with about 71% sensitivity and approximately 72% specificity; approximately 12 predicted patients were CT-confirmed with GO in a median of around 6 months. Among expanded thyroid clonotypes with frequency above 0.001, most also showed up in blood, which suggests that blood repertoires may reflect the thyroid immune response. Sample size was not statistically predetermined, and group allocation was not concealed from the investigators. The 13-signature model separated ophthalmopathy from stable hyperthyroidism with about 86% sensitivity and 81.08% specificity in cross-validation, and 80%/75% in the test set.

The CDR3 spans 16 residues, from the cysteine through the phenylalanine. Only CDR3 DNA remains: 48 bases, in frame from the first base. From a lookup of the germline V gene (reference sequence), CDR1 and CDR2 are SGHAT and FQDESV. V and J are truncated by 6 bases and 1 base respectively, leaving an intervening sequence of 18 bases. The chain uses TRBV11-1 and TRBJ1-1, with no confident D gene call. The sample was peripheral blood. This receptor was identified in a woman under 30 with Graves' ophthalmopathy. Donor details come from another sample of the same person, matched by shared clones. The CDR3 in this case is CASSENPGTPNTEAFF. The DNA is TGTGCCAGCAGTGAAAACCCGGGAACCCCGAACACTGAAGCTTTCTTT. The reference TRBV11-1 and TRBJ1-1 proteins fill in what lies around the CDR3, so the full variable domain reads EAEVAQSPRYKITEKSQAVAFWCDPISGHATLYWYRQILGQGPELLVQFQDESVVDDSQLPKDRFSAERLKGVDSTLKIQPAELGDSAMYLCASSENPGTPNTEAFFGQGTRLTVV.